This T cell receptor beta chain is drawn from a study of molecular identifiers for immune sequencing clone quantification. Broader study findings: Among effectors, clones above 20 RNA copies held over 97% of molecules; among naive cells, under 1%.

TCRdb re-called the PCR reads with MiXCR, one entry per CDR3 protein. The profile covers more than 550,000 distinct CDR3 sequences, with roughly 25% appearing a single time and about 0.78% taken by the ten largest. This clonotype appeared many times. As yet, its antigen is unknown. A junction end diverges from the germline sequence, so it may reflect a read error. The CDR3 contains 15 residues. CDR1 is SGHTA, CDR2 FQGTGA, per germline. The V call is TRBV7-3, the J call TRBJ2-3, with D possibly matching TRBD2 (6 bases). The sequencing sample was made of naive CD8+ T cells from blood, with Jurkat cell RNA spiked in. Noted subset: FACS-sorted CD8+CD4-CCR7+CD45RA+ naive T cells. The sequence was collected from a human donor in good health. Some libraries in this study had Jurkat cell RNA spiked in. The CDR3 loop is CASSLTGTSTDTQYF. CDR3 nucleotides: TGTGCCAGCAGCCTAACGGGGACTAGCACAGATACGCAGTATTTT.